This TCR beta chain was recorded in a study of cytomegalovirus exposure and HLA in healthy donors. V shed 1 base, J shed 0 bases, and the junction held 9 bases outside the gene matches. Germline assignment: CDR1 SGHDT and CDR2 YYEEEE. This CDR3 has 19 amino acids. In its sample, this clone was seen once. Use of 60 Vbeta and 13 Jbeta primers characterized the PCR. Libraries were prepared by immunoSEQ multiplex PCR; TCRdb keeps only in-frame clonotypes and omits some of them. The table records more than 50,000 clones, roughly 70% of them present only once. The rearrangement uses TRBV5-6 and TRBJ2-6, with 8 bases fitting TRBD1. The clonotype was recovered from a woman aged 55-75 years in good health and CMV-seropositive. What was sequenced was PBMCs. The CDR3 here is CASSLLRDRLISGANVLTF. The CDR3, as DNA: TGTGCCAGCAGCTTGTTGCGGGACAGGTTGATCTCTGGGGCCAACGTCCTGACTTTC.